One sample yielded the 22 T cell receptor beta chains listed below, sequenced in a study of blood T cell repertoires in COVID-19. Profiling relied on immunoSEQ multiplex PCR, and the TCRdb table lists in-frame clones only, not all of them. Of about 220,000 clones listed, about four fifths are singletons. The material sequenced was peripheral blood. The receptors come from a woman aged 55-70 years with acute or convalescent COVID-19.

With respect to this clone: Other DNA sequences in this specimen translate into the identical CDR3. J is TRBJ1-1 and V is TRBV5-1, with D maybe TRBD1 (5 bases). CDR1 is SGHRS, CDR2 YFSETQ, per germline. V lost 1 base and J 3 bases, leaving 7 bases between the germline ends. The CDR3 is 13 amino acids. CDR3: CASSLTGDTEAFF. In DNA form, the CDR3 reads TGCGCCAGCAGCTTGACGGGGGACACTGAAGCTTTCTTT.

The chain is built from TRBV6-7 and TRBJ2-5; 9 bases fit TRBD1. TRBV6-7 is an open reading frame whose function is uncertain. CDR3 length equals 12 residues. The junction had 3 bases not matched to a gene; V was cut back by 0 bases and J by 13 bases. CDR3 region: CASSYSPGQGYF. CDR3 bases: TGTGCCAGCAGTTACTCGCCGGGACAGGGGTACTTC.

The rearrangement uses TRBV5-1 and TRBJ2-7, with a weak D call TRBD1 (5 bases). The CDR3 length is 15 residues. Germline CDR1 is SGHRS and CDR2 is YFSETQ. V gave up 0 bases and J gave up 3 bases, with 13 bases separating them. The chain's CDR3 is CASSLARGFFYEQYF. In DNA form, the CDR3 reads TGCGCCAGCAGCTTGGCAAGGGGCTTTTTCTACGAGCAGTACTTC.

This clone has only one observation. CDR3 sequence (DNA): TGTGCCGGGAGGACCAGCGGGGGGTCGGAGACCCAGTACTTC. It translates to CAGRTSGGSETQYF. The chain links TRBV6-5 to TRBJ2-5, with TRBD2 identical over 9 bases. With 11 bases clipped from V and 5 bases from J, the junction kept 12 bases outside the gene matches. Germline loops: CDR1 MNHEY, CDR2 SVGAGI. The CDR3 length is 14 residues.

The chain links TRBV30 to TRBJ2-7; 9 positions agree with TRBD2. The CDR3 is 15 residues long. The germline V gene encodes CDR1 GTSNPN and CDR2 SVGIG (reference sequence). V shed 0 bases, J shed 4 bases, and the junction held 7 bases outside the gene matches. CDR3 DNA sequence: TGTGCCTGGAGTGTTTCCTGGGCGGGGGGGTACGAGCAGTACTTC. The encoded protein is CAWSVSWAGGYEQYF.

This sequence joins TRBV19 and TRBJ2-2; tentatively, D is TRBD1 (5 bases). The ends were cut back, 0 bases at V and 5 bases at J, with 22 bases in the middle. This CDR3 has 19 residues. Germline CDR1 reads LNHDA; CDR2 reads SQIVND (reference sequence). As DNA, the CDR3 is TGTGCCAGTAGTATAGATCGGTTATTTGCCCAGGGTTGGACCGGGGAGCTGTTTTTT. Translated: CASSIDRLFAQGWTGELFF.

The CDR3 sequence is CASSPGTTLGEQFF. CDR3 sequence (DNA): TGCGCCAGCAGCCCCGGGACTACCCTTGGTGAGCAGTTCTTC. The chain recombines TRBV5-1 with TRBJ2-1, with TRBD2 matching 7 bases. From germline, CDR1 is SGHRS and CDR2 YFSETQ. CDR3 size: 14 residues. V was clipped by 4 bases and J by 9 bases; unmatched bases: 10.

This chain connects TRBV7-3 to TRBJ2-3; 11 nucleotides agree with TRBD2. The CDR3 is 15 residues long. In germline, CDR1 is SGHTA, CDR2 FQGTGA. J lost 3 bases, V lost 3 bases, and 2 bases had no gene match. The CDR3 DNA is TGTGCCAGCAGCTTGGCTAGCGGGGGGACAGATACGCAGTATTTT. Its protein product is CASSLASGGTDTQYF.

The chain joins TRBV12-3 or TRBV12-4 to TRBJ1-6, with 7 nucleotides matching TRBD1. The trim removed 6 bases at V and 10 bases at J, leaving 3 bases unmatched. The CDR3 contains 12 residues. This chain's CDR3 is CASRRQGSPLHF. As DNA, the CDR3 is TGTGCCAGCAGACGACAGGGCTCACCCCTCCACTTT.

The chain's CDR3 is CASGTGGSGANVLTF. CDR3 nucleotide sequence: TGTGCCAGCGGGACAGGTGGGTCTGGGGCCAACGTCCTGACTTTC. The rearrangement links TRBV6-5 to TRBJ2-6, with 8 positions matching TRBD1. The germline gives CDR1 MNHEY, CDR2 SVGAGI. V was pared by 8 bases and J by 1 base, with 4 bases of the junction left unmatched. This CDR3 comprises 15 residues.

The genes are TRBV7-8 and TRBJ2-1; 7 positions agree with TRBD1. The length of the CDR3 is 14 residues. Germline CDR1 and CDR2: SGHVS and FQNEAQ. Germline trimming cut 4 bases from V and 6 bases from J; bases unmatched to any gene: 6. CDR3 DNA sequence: TGTGCCAGCAGCTGGGGGACAGTTAGCAATGAGCAGTTCTTC. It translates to CASSWGTVSNEQFF.

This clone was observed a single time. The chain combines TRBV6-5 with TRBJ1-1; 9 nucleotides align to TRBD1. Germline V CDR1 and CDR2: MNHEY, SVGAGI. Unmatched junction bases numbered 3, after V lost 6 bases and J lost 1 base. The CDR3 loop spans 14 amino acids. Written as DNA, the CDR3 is TGTGCCAGCAGCGGACAGGGGACGAACACTGAAGCTTTCTTT. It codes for CASSGQGTNTEAFF.

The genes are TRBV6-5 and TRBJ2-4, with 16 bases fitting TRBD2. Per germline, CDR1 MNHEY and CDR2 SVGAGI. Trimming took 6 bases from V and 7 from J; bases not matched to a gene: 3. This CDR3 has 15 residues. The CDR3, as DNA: TGTGCCAGCAGGGGACTAGCGGGGGGGCTGAACATTCAGTACTTC. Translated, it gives CASRGLAGGLNIQYF.

CDR3 in DNA: TGTGCCAGCCGAAGGAACAGTGAAGAGACCCAGTACTTC. Amino acid sequence: CASRRNSEETQYF. The chain links TRBV6-5 to TRBJ2-5; D remains unclear. This CDR3 is 13 amino acids long. V was cut by 8 bases and J by 3 bases, with 13 bases left in between. CDR1 is MNHEY, CDR2 SVGAGI, per germline.

In DNA form, the CDR3 reads TGTGCCAGCAGTTTCGGGCAGGGTAGGTCCTACGAGCAGTACTTC. Translating it yields CASSFGQGRSYEQYF. This rearrangement joins TRBV27 to TRBJ2-7; weak D call: TRBD1 (5 bases). This CDR3 contains 15 residues. The germline V gene encodes CDR1 MNHEY and CDR2 SMNVEV (reference sequence). Trimming stripped 3 bases from V and 1 base from J, with 13 bases between.

The CDR3 bases are TGTGCCAGCAGTATCCTCCTGACTAATATGGGTGAAAAACTGTTTTTT. Protein: CASSILLTNMGEKLFF. This rearrangement joins TRBV28 to TRBJ1-4; D not resolved. Trimming removed 5 bases from V and 7 bases from J, with 20 bases in between. The CDR3 consists of 16 residues. Germline CDR1 and CDR2: MDHEN and SYDVKM.

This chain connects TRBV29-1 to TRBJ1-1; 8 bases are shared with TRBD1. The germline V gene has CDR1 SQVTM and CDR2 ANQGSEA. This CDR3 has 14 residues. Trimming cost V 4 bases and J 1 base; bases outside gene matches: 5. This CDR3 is CSVALGTGNTEAFF. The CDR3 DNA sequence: TGCAGCGTTGCTTTAGGGACAGGGAACACTGAAGCTTTCTTT.

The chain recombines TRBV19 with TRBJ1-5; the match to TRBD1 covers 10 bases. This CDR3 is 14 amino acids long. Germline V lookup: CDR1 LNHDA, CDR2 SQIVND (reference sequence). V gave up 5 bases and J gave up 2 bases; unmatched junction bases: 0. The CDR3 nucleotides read TGTGCCAGTAGTGGGACAGGGGGCAATCAGCCCCAGCATTTT. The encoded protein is CASSGTGGNQPQHF.

In DNA, the CDR3 is TGCGCCAGCAGCCACGCCCCCGACAGGGAGCAGTTCTTC. As protein: CASSHAPDREQFF. The chain carries TRBV4-1 and TRBJ2-1; maybe TRBD1 (6 bases). CDR3 length equals 13 residues. Germline V gene data show CDR1 as MGHRA and CDR2 as YSYEKL. The V end lost 3 bases, the J end lost 10 bases, and 13 bases lay between the germline ends.

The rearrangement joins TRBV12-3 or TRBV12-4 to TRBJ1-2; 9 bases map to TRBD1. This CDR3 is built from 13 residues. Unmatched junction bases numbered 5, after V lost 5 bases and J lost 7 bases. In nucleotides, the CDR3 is TGTGCCAGCAGTCCCGGGACAGGGAGTGGCTACACCTTC. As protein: CASSPGTGSGYTF.

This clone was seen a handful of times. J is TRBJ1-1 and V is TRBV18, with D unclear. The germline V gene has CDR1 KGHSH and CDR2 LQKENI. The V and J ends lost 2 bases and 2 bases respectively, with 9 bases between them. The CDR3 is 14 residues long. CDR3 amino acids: CASSPSSRNTEAFF. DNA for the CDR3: TGTGCCAGCTCACCAAGTTCCAGAAACACTGAAGCTTTCTTT.

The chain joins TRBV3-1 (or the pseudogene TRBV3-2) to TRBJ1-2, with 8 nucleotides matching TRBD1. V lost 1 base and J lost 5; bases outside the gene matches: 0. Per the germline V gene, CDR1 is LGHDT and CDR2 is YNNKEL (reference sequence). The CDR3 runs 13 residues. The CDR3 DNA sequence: TGTGCCAGCAGCCAAGGGACAGGGTATGGCTACACCTTC. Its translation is CASSQGTGYGYTF.